The entry below describes one TCR beta chain. The data belong to a study of blood T cell repertoires in COVID-19. Per the original data handling: Researchers report that nucleated cell counts were estimated from reference gene primer amplification. TCRdb's copy holds only in-frame clones and misses some; the assay was immunoSEQ multiplex PCR. V and J calls and clone size are given by that table; D and trimming were obtained from the DNA. The sample has 250,000 to 350,000 clones; approximately 88% are singletons. The germline CDR1 and CDR2 sequences are SGHNT and YYREEE (reference sequence). V lost 4 bases, J lost 0 bases, and 10 bases lay in between. This CDR3 has 14 residues.

The specimen sequenced was peripheral blood. V and J are TRBV5-4 and TRBJ1-1; D may be TRBD1 (6 bases). This receptor was obtained from a human donor with COVID-19, enrolled during active disease. The donor label of this sample is uncertain. The CDR3 reads CASSVGQLNTEAFF. In DNA form, the CDR3 reads TGTGCCAGCAGCGTCGGACAGCTGAACACTGAAGCTTTCTTT.